This TCR beta chain originates from a study of identical twins (dated by TCRdb to about 2016). Notes on the research overall: The study deep-sequenced TCR alpha and beta repertoires from monozygotic twins, unrelated adults of various ages and cord blood to test whether fetal clonotypes persist. To rule out contamination, replicate twin experiments were performed at different times with different library preparation protocols. Study-level results and caveats: Because the same donors could not be followed over many years, the conclusions relied on cross-sectional statistical analysis. In beta out-of-frame sequences, excess twin sharing was weaker, because having fewer shared sequences lowered the signal-to-noise ratio. Out-of-frame TCR alpha sharing in monozygotic twins was systematically underestimated by recombination models, whereas sharing between unrelated individuals was in agreement with the recombination models. Out-of-frame TCR alpha sequences shared between twins showed an excess of low generation-probability sequences compared with coincidental sharing between unrelated individuals. Invariant T cells such as MAIT and iNKT could partly confound zero-insertion analyses, though diverse VJ usage argued against this for most clonotypes. Fewer insertions were carried by abundant cord blood beta clonotypes, a similar but weaker trend appeared in young adult naive repertoires, and no such trend appeared in memory repertoires.

All donors were healthy Caucasians. Library prep was done by 5' RACE. The sequencing machine was an Illumina HiSeq 2000. A universal primer binding site was introduced by template switching, and a unique molecular identifier was present in the final cDNA, enabling accurate counting of TCR cDNA molecules. Specific primers in the conserved constant-segment region were used to synthesize first-strand cDNA for TCR alpha and beta chains. To control for contamination, every cDNA library was double barcoded, receiving both a SMART-Mk sample barcode and Illumina barcodes. TruSeq adapter sequences along with Illumina sample barcodes were introduced in two successive PCR steps. The TCR alpha and beta cDNA libraries were sequenced on the Illumina HiSeq platform using custom primers. On the study's bioinformatics: MiGEC processed the raw reads to extract unique molecular identifiers, while MiXCR was used to determine the CDR3 positions. Recombination models were inferred per individual with the repgenHMM and IGoR tools using an EM algorithm. Shared clonotype analysis was performed with the tcR package in R, normalizing sharing by the product of cloneset sizes. To study raw recombination without the effects of thymic and clonal selection, out-of-frame nonproductive sequences were analyzed. TCRdb trimmed the raw reads at Q25, called clones with MiXCR and kept productive beta chains. Entries are consolidated by CDR3 protein sequence, retaining the most common genes and DNA. The V and J calls come from TCRdb's annotation, not from the publication. The sample table lists 1.5 million to 2 million distinct CDR3 sequences, around 33% of them with a count of one. The ten largest account for about 0.3% of the sample.

This clonotype was recorded a few times. Its antigen is unknown. There are no base qualities to consult, and no much larger clone falls within one base. This receptor was taken from a newborn girl in good health. Sample: cord blood.

The nucleotide sequence is TGCGCCAGCAGCGCCCAGAGCCCTAGCACAGATACGCAGTATTTT. Translated, it reads CASSAQSPSTDTQYF. The rearranged chain carries TRBV5-1 and TRBJ2-3; no D gene can be assigned with confidence. V was cut back by 4 bases and J by 0 bases, leaving a gap of 12 bases between them. CDR1 and CDR2 (SGHRS, YFSETQ) derive from the germline V gene. Taken from cysteine to phenylalanine, the CDR3 has 15 residues. The read is trimmed to its CDR3 DNA, 45 bases read in frame from base 1. The entire variable domain, with the stretches around the CDR3 drawn from the reference TRBV5-1 and TRBJ2-3 proteins, is KAGVTQTPRYLIKTRGQQVTLSCSPISGHRSVSWYQQTPGQGLQFLFEYFSETQRNKGNFPGRFSGRQFSNSRSEMNVSTLELGDSALYLCASSAQSPSTDTQYFGPGTRLTVL.